This T cell receptor beta chain is from a study of blood T cells in healthy people across ages. Concerning this clonotype: Its antigen is not known.

The CDR3 consists of 13 residues. Germline V gives CDR1 SQVTM, CDR2 ANQGSEA. Whole-study findings and limits: Long-lived donors had more naive CD4+ cells and higher diversity than aged donors.

A second PCR of 7 to 11 cycles used a sample-barcoded 5' primer and a J-beta primer mix. Tags on each cDNA molecule came from a template-switch adaptor with 12 random nucleotides. TCRdb recomputed calls from the 5' RACE reads with MiXCR, one row per CDR3 protein. The sample shows approximately 760,000 distinct CDR3 sequences, just under 25% of them seen only once. These data were likewise used in another study, on T cells of mothers and their children. From that report: Thymic selection molds TCR recombination output in a comparable way in related and unrelated pairs. The study found slightly higher but non-significant overlap in related versus unrelated mother-child pairs.

This receptor was identified in a boy under 18 in good health. The rearrangement joins TRBV29-1 to TRBJ2-7; TRBD2 agrees at 8 bases. Sequencing used blood. The CDR3 loop is CGGTSGGSYEQYF. The CDR3 nucleotides read TGCGGCGGTACTAGCGGAGGATCCTACGAGCAGTACTTC.